The TCR beta chain described here comes from a study of T cells in Graves' hyperthyroidism and ophthalmopathy. Ten or more counts support this clonotype. The TCR beta CDR3 regions underwent amplification using RNA transcripts as the source. The HTBI primer set drove a first-round RT-PCR of the TCR CDR3. MiXCR was run by TCRdb on the multiplex PCR reads, yielding one entry per CDR3 protein. The table has about 640,000 distinct CDR3 sequences, about 45% seen once; the top ten hold about 7%. The specimen was peripheral blood or thyroid tissue (not recorded which). This TCR derives from an adult man with Graves' disease, either hyperthyroidism or ophthalmopathy (not recorded which).

CDR3 sequence reads: CASSQDLQAEAFF. In DNA, the CDR3 is TGTGCCAGCAGCCAAGATCTACAGGCTGAAGCTTTCTTT. The chain has TRBV14 and TRBJ1-1; D perhaps matches TRBD1 (5 bases). The CDR3 has 13 residues. The germline V gene has CDR1 SGHDN and CDR2 FVKESK. Trimming removed 0 bases at V and 6 bases at J, with 8 bases between.